The 28 T cell receptor beta chains listed next were all sequenced from one sample in a study of T-cell memory formation after mild COVID-19. From the 5' RACE reads, TCRdb called clonotypes with MiXCR, one entry per CDR3 protein. This sample carries some 410,000 distinct CDR3 sequences, less than 25% of them seen once, and the ten largest clones take about an eighth. The sample consisted of PBMCs or a T cell subset sorted from them (not recorded which). These receptor sequences come from an adult woman who had mild COVID-19 (a few samples of this study predate the infection). Cell type and time point are not known.

This clonotype was counted ten times or more. The rearrangement joins TRBV3-1 to TRBJ2-4; 10 bases line up with TRBD2. The CDR3 has 16 amino acids. The V gene end was trimmed by 3 bases and the J gene end by 6 bases; junction bases not matched to a gene: 8. Germline V gene lookup returns CDR1 LGHDT and CDR2 YNNKEL (reference sequence). CDR3: CASSHTVAGGLNIQYF. DNA of the CDR3: TGTGCCAGCAGCCACACTGTAGCGGGGGGCCTAAACATTCAGTACTTC.

V gene TRBV24-1 combines with J gene TRBJ2-7, with 9 nucleotides matching TRBD2. This CDR3 is 15 amino acids long. Germline CDR1 is KGHDR and CDR2 is SFDVKD. The trim removed 2 bases at V and 1 base at J, leaving 2 bases unmatched. CDR3 sequence: CATSDSTSGSYEQYF. The CDR3, as DNA: TGTGCCACCAGTGATTCGACTAGCGGATCCTACGAGCAGTACTTC.

This clonotype was counted a few times. The chain carries TRBV3-1 and TRBJ2-7, with D unresolved. The CDR3 sequence is 13 residues long. The germline V gene has CDR1 LGHDT and CDR2 YNNKEL (reference sequence). The V gene lost 4 bases and the J gene lost 2 bases, with 9 bases spanning the gap. This chain's CDR3 is CASSPFGPYEQYF. The CDR3 region has the DNA TGTGCCAGCAGCCCCTTCGGACCCTACGAGCAGTACTTC.

The chain combines TRBV6-5 with TRBJ1-5; D is unclear. The CDR3 is 14 residues long. Per the germline V gene, CDR1 is MNHEY and CDR2 is SVGAGI. The germline V and J ends were trimmed by 6 bases and 1 base, with 10 bases remaining between them. CDR3 in amino acids: CASRPTVSNQPQHF. In nucleotides, the CDR3 is TGTGCCAGCAGGCCCACAGTAAGCAATCAGCCCCAGCATTTT.

This clonotype was recorded a few times. The chain has TRBV21-1 and TRBJ1-5; the table's D call TRBD1 went unverified against the DNA. TRBV21-1 is annotated as a pseudogene. There are 15 residues in the CDR3. The CDR3 loop reads CASKFGGEGASSQHF. Written as DNA, the CDR3 is TGTGCCAGCAAATTCGGAGGGGAAGGGGCATCGTCCCAGCATTTT.

The V and J genes are TRBV20-1 and TRBJ2-7; 11 bases fit TRBD2. Germline loops: CDR1 DFQATT, CDR2 SNEGSKA (reference sequence). V dropped 1 base and J dropped 4; count of bases not matched to a gene: 0. The CDR3 sequence is 13 residues long. CDR3 region: CSARGLAGYEQYF. The CDR3 nucleotides are TGCAGTGCTAGAGGACTAGCGGGGTACGAGCAGTACTTC.

The chain couples TRBV6-5 to TRBJ2-7; possibly TRBD1 for D (6 bases). The germline V and J ends were trimmed by 6 bases and 6 bases, with 15 bases remaining between them. Germline CDR1 MNHEY, CDR2 SVGAGI. This CDR3 contains 13 residues. The CDR3 is CASRSYREGEQYF. CDR3 nucleotide sequence: TGTGCCAGCAGATCCTACAGGGAAGGCGAGCAGTACTTC.

This clonotype occurred a few times. The chain employs TRBV20-1 and TRBJ2-7; possibly TRBD1 for D (5 bases). Trimming left V 0 bases short and J 7 bases short, with 19 bases between. Germline V lookup: CDR1 DFQATT, CDR2 SNEGSKA (reference sequence). This CDR3 is built from 15 residues. This CDR3 is CSARDGNRPPGEQYF. CDR3 in DNA: TGCAGTGCTAGAGACGGCAACCGTCCTCCAGGGGAGCAGTACTTC.

The chain is built from TRBV18 and TRBJ2-1, with D hard to call. The V end was cut by 3 bases, the J end by 7 bases, with 13 bases between. The CDR3 loop spans 14 amino acids. Germline CDR1 and CDR2: KGHSH and LQKENI. This CDR3 reads CASSPAAVVNEQFF. CDR3 coding DNA: TGTGCCAGCTCACCGGCAGCCGTAGTGAATGAGCAGTTCTTC.

This clonotype showed up just a few times. The V gene is TRBV4-1, the J gene TRBJ2-2; D remains ambiguous. The CDR3 is 15 residues long. V lost 3 bases to trimming and J lost 0 bases, with 8 bases between them. In germline, CDR1 is MGHRA, CDR2 YSYEKL. CDR3 DNA sequence: TGCGCCAGCAGCCACAGTCACGCGAACACCGGGGAGCTGTTTTTT. This translates into CASSHSHANTGELFF.

There are a few counts of this clonotype. The rearrangement links TRBV20-1 to TRBJ2-7; TRBD2 matches at 8 bases. The CDR3 loop spans 15 amino acids. After removal of 3 bases from V and 2 bases from J, the junction contained 9 bases not matched to a gene. CDR1 is DFQATT, CDR2 SNEGSKA, per germline (reference sequence). CDR3 loop: CSASPTGRGAYEQYF. In DNA form, the CDR3 reads TGCAGTGCTAGCCCCACCGGGCGGGGGGCCTACGAGCAGTACTTC.

This chain connects TRBV6-6 to TRBJ2-1, with D hard to call. The CDR3 consists of 11 residues. CDR1 MNHNY and CDR2 SVGAGI come from the germline V gene (reference sequence). Trimming left V 8 bases short and J 8 bases short, with 10 bases between. This CDR3 reads CASGERYEQFF. The CDR3 DNA follows: TGTGCCAGCGGAGAGAGGTATGAGCAGTTCTTC.

The genes are TRBV27 and TRBJ2-7; 13 positions match TRBD2. Trimming at V came to 5 bases and at J to 7 bases, leaving 8 bases not matched to a gene. The CDR3 loop spans 15 amino acids. Germline CDR1 MNHEY, CDR2 SMNVEV (reference sequence). The chain's CDR3 is CASSQQLAGGREQYF. The CDR3 nucleotides are TGTGCCAGCAGTCAACAACTAGCGGGAGGGAGGGAGCAGTACTTC.

The V and J genes are TRBV5-6 and TRBJ1-1; D is unclear. Between the trimmed V and J ends, which lost 0 bases and 7 bases, there was a span of 7 bases. The CDR3 covers 12 residues. CDR1 and CDR2 from the germline V gene are SGHDT and YYEEEE. CDR3 DNA sequence: TGTGCCAGCAGCTTGGATGCCGGTGAAGCTTTCTTT. This translates into CASSLDAGEAFF.

This clonotype was counted between two and nine times. V and J are TRBV4-3 and TRBJ1-2; perhaps TRBD1 as D (5 bases). Trimming took off 0 bases at V and 4 bases at J, with 18 bases between the two ends. This CDR3 contains 17 residues. The V gene's germline CDR1 is LGHNA and CDR2 YSLEER. The CDR3 loop is CASSQDPTGSAGYGYTF. The CDR3 nucleotides read TGCGCCAGCAGCCAAGATCCCACAGGAAGTGCCGGCTATGGCTACACCTTC.

This clonotype occurred a few times. The J gene is TRBJ2-7, the V gene TRBV27; 7 bases agree with TRBD2. CDR1 is MNHEY, CDR2 SMNVEV, per germline (reference sequence). The CDR3 length is 15 residues. V was pared by 0 bases and J by 3 bases, with 5 bases of the junction left unmatched. In DNA form, the CDR3 reads TGTGCCAGCAGTTTATCCCTCCGGACTAGCTACGAGCAGTACTTC. As protein: CASSLSLRTSYEQYF.

This clonotype was found a few times. The V and J genes are TRBV20-1 and TRBJ2-7; 14 bases are shared with TRBD2. CDR1 and CDR2 (germline): DFQATT, SNEGSKA (reference sequence). The CDR3 length is 15 residues. V shed 7 bases, J shed 0 bases, and the junction held 5 bases outside the gene matches. The CDR3 loop reads CSVRTSGGPSYEQYF. DNA for the CDR3: TGCAGTGTTCGGACTAGCGGGGGGCCCTCCTACGAGCAGTACTTC.

J is TRBJ1-5 and V is TRBV12-3 or TRBV12-4, with D possibly TRBD1 on 5 matching bases. V lost 4 bases to trimming and J lost 2 bases, with 18 bases between them. The CDR3 runs to 17 residues. The CDR3 nucleotides are TGTGCCAGCAGTTATACAGATACAGGTCGGGGCAATCAGCCCCAGCATTTT. Its protein is CASSYTDTGRGNQPQHF.

This clonotype was seen only a few times. The chain joins TRBV4-3 to TRBJ2-1; 8 bases line up with TRBD2. With V trimmed by 1 base and J by 7 bases, 12 bases remained unmatched. The CDR3 runs 17 residues. The germline CDR1 and CDR2 sequences are LGHNA and YSLEER. CDR3: CASSQGVRGGLRNEQFF. Written as DNA, the CDR3 is TGCGCCAGCAGCCAAGGAGTCCGGGGGGGGTTGAGGAATGAGCAGTTCTTC.

The genes are TRBV29-1 and TRBJ1-2; weak D call: TRBD1 (6 bases). This CDR3 is built from 13 residues. Germline CDR1 is SQVTM and CDR2 is ANQGSEA. With 2 bases removed from V and 4 bases from J, the gap between germline ends came to 11 bases. CDR3 loop: CSVEWETGYGYTF. The DNA for the CDR3 is TGCAGCGTTGAATGGGAGACAGGCTATGGCTACACCTTC.

The chain has TRBV9 and TRBJ2-7, with 9 positions matching TRBD2. Germline trimming cut 0 bases from V and 2 bases from J; bases unmatched to any gene: 3. Germline values: CDR1 SGDLS, CDR2 YYNGEE. This CDR3 comprises 15 residues. The CDR3 region has the DNA TGTGCCAGCAGCGTAGCGGCTAGCGGGGCCTACGAGCAGTACTTC. As protein: CASSVAASGAYEQYF.

V usage is TRBV29-1 and J usage is TRBJ2-6; 8 bases are a match to TRBD1. Per the germline V gene, CDR1 is SQVTM and CDR2 is ANQGSEA. The CDR3 totals 15 residues. The V segment lost 2 bases and the J segment 4 bases; nucleotides outside the gene matches: 4. This CDR3 reads CSVEWTGTGANVLTF. The CDR3 DNA reads TGCAGCGTTGAATGGACAGGGACGGGGGCCAACGTCCTGACTTTC.

In its sample, this clonotype was seen a few times. This rearrangement joins TRBV4-1 to TRBJ2-3, with a weak D call TRBD2 (5 bases). The ends were cut back, 4 bases at V and 6 bases at J, with 11 bases in the middle. Germline CDR1 and CDR2: MGHRA and YSYEKL. CDR3 length: 13 residues. The CDR3 is CASSPERWDTQYF. DNA of the CDR3: TGCGCCAGCAGCCCCGAGCGGTGGGATACGCAGTATTTT.

The chain combines TRBV6-2 or TRBV6-3 with TRBJ2-7; no reliable D call. Germline CDR1 is MNHEY and CDR2 is SVGEGT. This CDR3 is 13 amino acids long. V was pared by 7 bases and J by 5 bases, with 15 bases between. CDR3 nucleotides: TGTGCCAGCACAAGATTCGGTCGGAACGAGCAGTACTTC. This translates into CASTRFGRNEQYF.

The V gene is TRBV5-1, the J gene TRBJ1-1; no reliable D call. CDR3 size: 13 residues. Germline V gene sequence: CDR1 SGHRS, CDR2 YFSETQ. V was trimmed by 7 bases and J by 5 bases, leaving 15 bases between them. CDR3 bases: TGCGCCAGCGAGACCGCCGGCGGGACTGAAGCTTTCTTT. Translation gives CASETAGGTEAFF. The entire variable domain, with the rest obtained from reference TRBV5-1 and TRBJ1-1, is as follows: KAGVTQTPRYLIKTRGQQVTLSCSPISGHRSVSWYQQTPGQGLQFLFEYFSETQRNKGNFPGRFSGRQFSNSRSEMNVSTLELGDSALYLCASETAGGTEAFFGQGTRLTVV.

This clonotype was recorded a few times. This chain connects TRBV12-3 or TRBV12-4 to TRBJ2-1; 10 bases align to TRBD2. This CDR3 comprises 16 residues. The ends lost 7 bases at V and 5 bases at J; junction bases unmatched: 11. CDR3 sequence reads: CASKLPLAGAHNEQFF. Written as DNA, the CDR3 is TGTGCCAGCAAACTTCCTCTAGCGGGGGCTCACAATGAGCAGTTCTTC.

V and J are TRBV12-3 or TRBV12-4 and TRBJ1-5; D ambiguous. The CDR3 runs 14 residues. The ends were cut back, 6 bases at V and 4 bases at J, with 13 bases in the middle. The CDR3 DNA reads TGTGCCAGCAGCTCATTCAGAGGAAATCAGCCCCAGCATTTT. Protein product: CASSSFRGNQPQHF.

This clonotype turned up a few times. J is TRBJ2-2 and V is TRBV6-5, with D maybe TRBD1 (6 bases). Trimming pared 6 bases from V and 6 bases from J, leaving 11 bases between. CDR3 size: 13 residues. CDR1 and CDR2 (germline): MNHEY, SVGAGI. CDR3 protein: CASRPQGPGELFF. CDR3 sequence (DNA): TGTGCCAGCAGGCCCCAGGGGCCCGGGGAGCTGTTTTTT.